This is a list of T cell receptor beta chains from one sample in a study of shared clonotypes between healthy human individuals. Generated by immunoSEQ multiplex PCR, the TCRdb table keeps only in-frame clones and is missing some. Here the sample spans about 2 million clones, less than 95% being singletons. Sequenced input: naive CD8+ T cells sorted from blood. These receptors came from a man between 18 and 29 years old in good health. Both conserved end residues are part of each CDR3. Fields, in order: CDR3 protein, CDR3 DNA, J gene, V gene, clone size, D gene. A D gene is named only where the DNA matches it firmly. Expanded clones get a size class; other rows say once, few or many, or leave the size out.

CDR3 protein: CSVVAGGVSYEQYF
CDR3 DNA: TGCAGCGTTGTAGCGGGGGGGGTCTCCTACGAGCAGTACTTC
J gene: TRBJ2-7
V gene: TRBV29-1
clone size: .
D gene: TRBD2

CDR3 protein: CASSGGPGATGELFF
CDR3 DNA: TGTGCCAGCAGTGGAGGTCCCGGGGCCACCGGGGAGCTGTTTTTT
J gene: TRBJ2-2
V gene: TRBV2
clone size: .
D gene: .

CDR3 protein: CASSLSYSQPQHF
CDR3 DNA: TGTGCCAGCAGCTTGTCCTATAGTCAGCCCCAGCATTTT
J gene: TRBJ1-5
V gene: TRBV5-8
clone size: .
D gene: .

CDR3 protein: CASSSSRGTSYEQYF
CDR3 DNA: TGTGCCAGCAGTTCCTCCCGCGGAACGTCCTACGAGCAGTACTTC
J gene: TRBJ2-7
V gene: TRBV27
clone size: .
D gene: .

CDR3 protein: CASSDPPEAFF
CDR3 DNA: TGTGCCAGCAGTGATCCCCCAGAAGCTTTCTTT
J gene: TRBJ1-1
V gene: TRBV2
clone size: few
D gene: .

CDR3 protein: CASSFLTDTQYF
CDR3 DNA: TGTGCCAGCAGCTTTCTGACAGATACGCAGTATTTT
J gene: TRBJ2-3
V gene: TRBV5-4
clone size: .
D gene: .

CDR3 protein: CASSLGHNEQFF
CDR3 DNA: TGTGCCAGCAGCTTAGGTCACAATGAGCAGTTCTTC
J gene: TRBJ2-1
V gene: TRBV11-2
clone size: .
D gene: .

CDR3 protein: CASSSSGGEQYF
CDR3 DNA: TGTGCCAGCAGCTCGTCCGGGGGCGAGCAGTACTTC
J gene: TRBJ2-7
V gene: TRBV11-2
clone size: .
D gene: .

CDR3 protein: CASSLAAQGVFNEQFF
CDR3 DNA: TGTGCCAGCAGCTTAGCGGCACAGGGGGTATTCAATGAGCAGTTCTTC
J gene: TRBJ2-1
V gene: TRBV11-2
clone size: .
D gene: TRBD1

CDR3 protein: CAWRRVDTMVGEAFF
CDR3 DNA: TGTGCCTGGAGGAGGGTAGATACTATGGTCGGTGAAGCTTTCTTT
J gene: TRBJ1-1
V gene: TRBV30
clone size: .
D gene: .

CDR3 protein: CASSGGFSNQPQHF
CDR3 DNA: TGTGCCAGCAGCGGCGGTTTTAGCAATCAGCCCCAGCATTTT
J gene: TRBJ1-5
V gene: TRBV9
clone size: .
D gene: .

CDR3 protein: CASSPGTGGYEQYF
CDR3 DNA: TGTGCCAGCAGCCCGGGGACAGGGGGGTACGAGCAGTACTTC
J gene: TRBJ2-7
V gene: TRBV5-6
clone size: .
D gene: TRBD1

CDR3 protein: CASSTGTSSRHEQFF
CDR3 DNA: TGTGCCAGCAGTACGGGGACTAGTTCGCGGCATGAGCAGTTCTTC
J gene: TRBJ2-1
V gene: TRBV6-5
clone size: .
D gene: TRBD2

CDR3 protein: CASSLWGNQPQHF
CDR3 DNA: TGTGCCAGCAGCTTATGGGGCAATCAGCCCCAGCATTTT
J gene: TRBJ1-5
V gene: TRBV27
clone size: .
D gene: .

CDR3 protein: CAWSVIGELFF
CDR3 DNA: TGTGCCTGGAGTGTTATCGGGGAGCTGTTTTTT
J gene: TRBJ2-2
V gene: TRBV30
clone size: .
D gene: .

CDR3 protein: CASSVGGVTNTEAFF
CDR3 DNA: TGTGCCAGCAGCGTAGGGGGGGTGACGAACACTGAAGCTTTCTTT
J gene: TRBJ1-1
V gene: TRBV9
clone size: .
D gene: .

CDR3 protein: CASSSTGGFKGYEQYF
CDR3 DNA: TGTGCCAGCAGCTCCACCGGAGGGTTTAAAGGTTACGAGCAGTACTTC
J gene: TRBJ2-7
V gene: TRBV13
clone size: .
D gene: .

CDR3 protein: CASRILGANVLTF
CDR3 DNA: TGTGCCAGCAGGATATTGGGGGCCAACGTCCTGACTTTC
J gene: TRBJ2-6
V gene: TRBV2
clone size: .
D gene: .

CDR3 protein: CASSQEWASGLPGYEQYF
CDR3 DNA: TGCGCCAGCAGCCAAGAGTGGGCTAGCGGGTTGCCGGGCTACGAGCAGTACTTC
J gene: TRBJ2-7
V gene: TRBV4-1
clone size: .
D gene: TRBD2

CDR3 protein: CASSLSGGLGEQYF
CDR3 DNA: TGTGCCAGCAGTTTAAGTGGTGGGCTAGGGGAGCAGTACTTC
J gene: TRBJ2-7
V gene: TRBV28
clone size: .
D gene: .

CDR3 protein: CASSLVGDEKLFF
CDR3 DNA: TGTGCCAGCAGCTTAGTGGGCGATGAAAAACTGTTTTTT
J gene: TRBJ1-4
V gene: TRBV7-9
clone size: once
D gene: .

CDR3 protein: CASSLEEETQYF
CDR3 DNA: TGTGCCAGCAGCTTGGAGGAGGAGACCCAGTACTTC
J gene: TRBJ2-5
V gene: TRBV5-6
clone size: .
D gene: .

CDR3 protein: CASSPLGANYGYTF
CDR3 DNA: TGTGCCAGCAGCCCTCTCGGGGCTAACTATGGCTACACCTTC
J gene: TRBJ1-2
V gene: TRBV6-5
clone size: .
D gene: .

CDR3 protein: CASRPWTGGSYGYTF
CDR3 DNA: TGTGCCAGCAGACCCTGGACAGGGGGTAGCTATGGCTACACCTTC
J gene: TRBJ1-2
V gene: TRBV28
clone size: .
D gene: TRBD1

CDR3 protein: CATRGGFQPQHF
CDR3 DNA: TGTGCCACCAGGGGAGGCTTTCAGCCCCAGCATTTT
J gene: TRBJ1-5
V gene: TRBV19
clone size: .
D gene: .

CDR3 protein: CSVQGSPISGANVLTF
CDR3 DNA: TGCAGCGTTCAGGGATCGCCCATCTCTGGGGCCAACGTCCTGACTTTC
J gene: TRBJ2-6
V gene: TRBV29-1
clone size: .
D gene: .

CDR3 protein: CASSLDPSSYEQYF
CDR3 DNA: TGTGCCAGCAGCTTAGATCCCAGCTCCTACGAGCAGTACTTC
J gene: TRBJ2-7
V gene: TRBV11-2
clone size: .
D gene: .

CDR3 protein: CASSTLGGKLFF
CDR3 DNA: TGTGCCAGCAGTACTCTTGGGGGAAAACTGTTTTTT
J gene: TRBJ1-4
V gene: TRBV6-5
clone size: .
D gene: .

CDR3 protein: CSVLTGQGYEQYF
CDR3 DNA: TGCAGCGTGCTGACAGGTCAGGGTTACGAGCAGTACTTC
J gene: TRBJ2-7
V gene: TRBV29-1
clone size: .
D gene: .

CDR3 protein: CASSKWEHDRDEQYF
CDR3 DNA: TGCGCCAGCAGTAAGTGGGAACACGATCGAGACGAGCAGTACTTC
J gene: TRBJ2-7
V gene: TRBV5-1
clone size: .
D gene: .

CDR3 protein: CASSLFGGSTEAFF
CDR3 DNA: TGTGCCAGCAGCTTATTTGGGGGGAGCACTGAAGCTTTCTTT
J gene: TRBJ1-1
V gene: TRBV7-6
clone size: .
D gene: .

CDR3 protein: CATTDTRNTEAFF
CDR3 DNA: TGTGCCACCACAGACACTAGAAACACTGAAGCTTTCTTT
J gene: TRBJ1-1
V gene: TRBV19
clone size: .
D gene: .

CDR3 protein: CASSGTRGALTKNYGYTF
CDR3 DNA: TGTGCCAGCAGCGGGACCAGGGGCGCTTTGACTAAAAACTATGGCTACACCTTC
J gene: TRBJ1-2
V gene: TRBV13
clone size: .
D gene: .

CDR3 protein: CSVGPGYTF
CDR3 DNA: TGTTCCGTCGGGCCCGGCTACACCTTC
J gene: TRBJ1-2
V gene: TRBV6-5
clone size: .
D gene: .

CDR3 protein: CASSFRTGAYEQYF
CDR3 DNA: TGCGCCAGCAGCTTCAGGACAGGGGCCTACGAGCAGTACTTC
J gene: TRBJ2-7
V gene: TRBV5-1
clone size: once
D gene: TRBD1

CDR3 protein: CASSSNVGQSNEKLFF
CDR3 DNA: TGTGCCAGCAGCTCCAATGTGGGACAGTCTAATGAAAAACTGTTTTTT
J gene: TRBJ1-4
V gene: TRBV7-9
clone size: .
D gene: TRBD1

CDR3 protein: CASSSDRSYEQYF
CDR3 DNA: TGTGCCAGCAGCTCGGACAGATCCTACGAGCAGTACTTC
J gene: TRBJ2-7
V gene: TRBV5-4
clone size: .
D gene: .

CDR3 protein: CASSAGLAGGELNIQYF
CDR3 DNA: TGTGCCAGCAGCGCGGGACTAGCGGGAGGGGAATTAAACATTCAGTACTTC
J gene: TRBJ2-4
V gene: TRBV5-4
clone size: .
D gene: TRBD2

CDR3 protein: CASSLPSGSGEETQYF
CDR3 DNA: TGTGCCAGCAGCTTACCTAGCGGGAGTGGGGAAGAGACCCAGTACTTC
J gene: TRBJ2-5
V gene: TRBV7-6
clone size: .
D gene: TRBD2

CDR3 protein: CASSPRQSPNSYEQYF
CDR3 DNA: TGCGCCAGCAGCCCCCGACAGAGCCCCAACTCCTACGAGCAGTACTTC
J gene: TRBJ2-7
V gene: TRBV4-1
clone size: .
D gene: .

CDR3 protein: CASSGRLASGADTQYF
CDR3 DNA: TGCGCCAGCAGTGGTCGACTAGCATCTGGGGCAGATACGCAGTATTTT
J gene: TRBJ2-3
V gene: TRBV10-1
clone size: once
D gene: TRBD2

CDR3 protein: CASSEGAVDYEQYF
CDR3 DNA: TGTGCCAGCAGTGAAGGGGCCGTGGACTACGAGCAGTACTTC
J gene: TRBJ2-7
V gene: TRBV6-1
clone size: once
D gene: .

CDR3 protein: CASSYTINSPLHF
CDR3 DNA: TGTGCCAGCAGTTACACCATTAATTCACCCCTCCACTTT
J gene: TRBJ1-6
V gene: TRBV6-6
clone size: .
D gene: .

CDR3 protein: CAWRGIGANVLTF
CDR3 DNA: TGTGCCTGGAGGGGTATTGGGGCCAACGTCCTGACTTTC
J gene: TRBJ2-6
V gene: TRBV30
clone size: .
D gene: .

CDR3 protein: CASRTGGGYTEAFF
CDR3 DNA: TGTGCCAGTAGAACCGGAGGTGGCTACACTGAAGCTTTCTTT
J gene: TRBJ1-1
V gene: TRBV19
clone size: .
D gene: .

CDR3 protein: CASSQSPGGTSYEQYF
CDR3 DNA: TGCGCCAGCAGTCAATCGCCCGGGGGCACTTCCTACGAGCAGTACTTC
J gene: TRBJ2-7
V gene: TRBV23-1
clone size: .
D gene: .

CDR3 protein: CASSYGSGGSYEQYF
CDR3 DNA: TGTGCCAGCAGTTACGGCTCAGGGGGGTCCTACGAGCAGTACTTC
J gene: TRBJ2-7
V gene: TRBV6-5
clone size: .
D gene: .

CDR3 protein: CASSPGLAVDNEQFF
CDR3 DNA: TGTGCCAGCAGCCCTGGACTAGCGGTAGACAATGAGCAGTTCTTC
J gene: TRBJ2-1
V gene: TRBV5-4
clone size: .
D gene: TRBD2

CDR3 protein: CASSVVSDPDEAFF
CDR3 DNA: TGTGCCAGCAGCGTAGTCTCTGATCCAGATGAAGCTTTCTTT
J gene: TRBJ1-1
V gene: TRBV9
clone size: .
D gene: .

CDR3 protein: CASTRQGGITEAFF
CDR3 DNA: TGTGCCAGCACTCGACAGGGGGGAATCACTGAAGCTTTCTTT
J gene: TRBJ1-1
V gene: TRBV6-5
clone size: .
D gene: TRBD1

CDR3 protein: CASSYRPAPPRDEQYF
CDR3 DNA: TGTGCCAGCAGTTACCGACCTGCCCCCCCCAGGGACGAGCAGTACTTC
J gene: TRBJ2-7
V gene: TRBV6-6
clone size: .
D gene: .

CDR3 protein: CASSIAGKDGGNSPLHF
CDR3 DNA: TGTGCCAGTAGTATAGCGGGAAAGGATGGGGGTAATTCACCCCTCCACTTT
J gene: TRBJ1-6
V gene: TRBV19
clone size: .
D gene: .

CDR3 protein: CASSLPGPGYEQYF
CDR3 DNA: TGTGCCAGCAGCCTACCGGGACCGGGTTACGAGCAGTACTTC
J gene: TRBJ2-7
V gene: TRBV7-9
clone size: .
D gene: .

CDR3 protein: CASSGPGHVLLMNTEAFF
CDR3 DNA: TGTGCCAGCAGCGGACCCGGACACGTCCTTCTCATGAACACTGAAGCTTTCTTT
J gene: TRBJ1-1
V gene: TRBV5-5
clone size: .
D gene: .

CDR3 protein: CASSESGTYGYTF
CDR3 DNA: TGTGCCAGCAGTGAATCAGGAACCTATGGCTACACCTTC
J gene: TRBJ1-2
V gene: TRBV28
clone size: once
D gene: .